This T cell receptor beta chain was sequenced for a study of blood T cell repertoires in COVID-19. Study in general: In each case, the material was cDNA or gDNA derived from T cells, B-cell-depleted T cells, or PBMCs.

V shed 0 bases and J 13 bases; nucleotides not matched to a gene: 15. Germline loops: CDR1 LGHNA, CDR2 YSLEER. The CDR3 extends over 15 amino acids. Some clones are missing from TCRdb's copy, which holds only in-frame ones; the method was immunoSEQ multiplex PCR. The profile shows 200,000 to 250,000 clones, 83% of them singletons. The chain carries TRBV4-3 and TRBJ2-7, with 7 bases identical to TRBD1. The specimen was peripheral blood. The clonotype was recovered from a woman aged 25 to 39 with COVID-19, enrolled during active disease. Here the CDR3 reads CASSQDFPSYRGPYF. CDR3 nucleotide sequence: TGCGCCAGCAGCCAAGATTTCCCCTCCTACAGGGGTCCTTACTTC.